This T cell receptor (beta chain) is from a study of cytomegalovirus exposure and HLA in healthy donors. Germline CDR1 MNHEY, CDR2 SVGAGI. Trimming took off 2 bases at V and 8 bases at J, with 16 bases between the two ends. The CDR3 runs to 16 residues. Unrecorded immune exposure was likely among donors, who were nominally healthy when sampled. The PCR made use of 60 Vbeta and 13 Jbeta primers. Data came from immunoSEQ multiplex PCR; TCRdb stores just in-frame clones and leaves some out. This table has about 130,000 clones, roughly 70% appearing once. This clonotype was sampled from a man between 18 and 35 years old in good health and CMV-seropositive. The chain is built from TRBV6-5 and TRBJ1-6; D may be TRBD1 (6 bases). Sequencing was performed on PBMCs. The CDR3 nucleotides are TGTGCCAGCAGTTACCGGCCGACAGGTTTTCATTCACCCCTCCACTTT. It is translated as CASSYRPTGFHSPLHF.